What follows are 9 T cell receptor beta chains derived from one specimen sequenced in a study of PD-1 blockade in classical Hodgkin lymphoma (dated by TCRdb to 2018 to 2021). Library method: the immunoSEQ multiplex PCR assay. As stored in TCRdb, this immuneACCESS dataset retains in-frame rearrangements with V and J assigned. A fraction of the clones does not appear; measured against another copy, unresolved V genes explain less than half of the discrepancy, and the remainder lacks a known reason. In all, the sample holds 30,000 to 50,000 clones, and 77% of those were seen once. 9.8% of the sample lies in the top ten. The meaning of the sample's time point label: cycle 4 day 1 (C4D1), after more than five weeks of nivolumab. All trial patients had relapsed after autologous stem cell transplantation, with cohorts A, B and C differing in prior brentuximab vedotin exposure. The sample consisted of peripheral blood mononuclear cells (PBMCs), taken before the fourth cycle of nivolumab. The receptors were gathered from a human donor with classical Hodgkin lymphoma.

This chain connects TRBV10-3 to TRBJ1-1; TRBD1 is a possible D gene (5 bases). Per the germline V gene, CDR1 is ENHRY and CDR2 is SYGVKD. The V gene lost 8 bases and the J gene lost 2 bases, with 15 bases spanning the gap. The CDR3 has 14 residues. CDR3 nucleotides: TGTGCCATCTCTCACACAGGCTATAACACTGAAGCTTTCTTT. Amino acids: CAISHTGYNTEAFF.

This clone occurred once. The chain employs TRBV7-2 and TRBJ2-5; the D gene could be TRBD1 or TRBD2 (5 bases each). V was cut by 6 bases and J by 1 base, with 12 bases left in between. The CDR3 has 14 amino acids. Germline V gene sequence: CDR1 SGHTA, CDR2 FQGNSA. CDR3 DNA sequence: TGTGCCAGCAGTCCCGGGACCATCCAAGAGACCCAGTACTTC. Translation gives CASSPGTIQETQYF.

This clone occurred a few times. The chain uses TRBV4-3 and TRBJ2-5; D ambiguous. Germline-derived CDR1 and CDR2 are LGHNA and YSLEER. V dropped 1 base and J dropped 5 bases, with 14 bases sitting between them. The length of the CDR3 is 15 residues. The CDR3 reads CASSQGFNPRETQYF. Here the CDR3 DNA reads TGCGCCAGCAGCCAAGGGTTCAACCCCCGGGAGACCCAGTACTTC.

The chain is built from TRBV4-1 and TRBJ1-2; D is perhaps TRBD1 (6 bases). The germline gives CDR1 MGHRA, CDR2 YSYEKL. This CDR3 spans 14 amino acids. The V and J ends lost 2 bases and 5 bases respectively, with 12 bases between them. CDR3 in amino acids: CASSQYEGGYGYTF. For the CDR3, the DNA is TGCGCCAGCAGCCAATACGAGGGGGGTTATGGCTACACCTTC.

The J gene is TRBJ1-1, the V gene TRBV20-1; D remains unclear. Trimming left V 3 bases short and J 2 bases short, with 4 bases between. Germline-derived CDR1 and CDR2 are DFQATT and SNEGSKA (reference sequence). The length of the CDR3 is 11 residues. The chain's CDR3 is CSARGNTEAFF. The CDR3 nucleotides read TGCAGTGCTAGGGGTAACACTGAAGCTTTCTTT.

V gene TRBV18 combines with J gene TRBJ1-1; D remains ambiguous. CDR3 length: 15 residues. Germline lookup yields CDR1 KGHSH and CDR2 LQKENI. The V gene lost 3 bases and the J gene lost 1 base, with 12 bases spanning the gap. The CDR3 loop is CASSPSGAQNTEAFF. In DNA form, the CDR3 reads TGTGCCAGCTCACCTTCGGGAGCCCAGAACACTGAAGCTTTCTTT.

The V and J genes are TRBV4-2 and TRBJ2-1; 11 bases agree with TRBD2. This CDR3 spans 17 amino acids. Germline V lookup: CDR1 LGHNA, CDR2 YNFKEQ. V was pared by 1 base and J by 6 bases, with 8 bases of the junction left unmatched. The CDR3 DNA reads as TGTGCCAGCAGCCAAGCAGTTAGCGGGGGGGCTGGCAATGAGCAGTTCTTC. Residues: CASSQAVSGGAGNEQFF.

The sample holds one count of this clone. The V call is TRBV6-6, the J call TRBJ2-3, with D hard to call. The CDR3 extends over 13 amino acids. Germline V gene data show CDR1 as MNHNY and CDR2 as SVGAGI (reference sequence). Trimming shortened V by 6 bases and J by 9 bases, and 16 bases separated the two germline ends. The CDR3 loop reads CASSPDRAVTQYF. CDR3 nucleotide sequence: TGTGCCAGCAGCCCGGACCGCGCGGTAACGCAGTATTTT.

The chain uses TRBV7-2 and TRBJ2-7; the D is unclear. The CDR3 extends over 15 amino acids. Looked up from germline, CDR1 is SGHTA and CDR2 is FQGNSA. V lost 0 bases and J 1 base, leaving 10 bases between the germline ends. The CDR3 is CASSLAPYPSYEQYF. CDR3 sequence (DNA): TGTGCCAGCAGCTTAGCCCCCTATCCTTCCTACGAGCAGTACTTC.